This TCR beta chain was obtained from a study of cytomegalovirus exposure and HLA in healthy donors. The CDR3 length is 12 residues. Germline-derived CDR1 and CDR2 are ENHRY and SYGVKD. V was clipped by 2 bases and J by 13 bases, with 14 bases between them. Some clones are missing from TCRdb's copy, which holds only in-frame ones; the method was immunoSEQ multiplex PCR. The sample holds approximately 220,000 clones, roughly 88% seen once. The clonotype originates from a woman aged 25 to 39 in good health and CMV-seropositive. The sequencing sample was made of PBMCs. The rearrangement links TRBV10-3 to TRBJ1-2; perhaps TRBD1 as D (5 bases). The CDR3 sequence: CAISEPKSGGTF. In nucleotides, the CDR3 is TGTGCCATCAGTGAGCCAAAAAGTGGGGGCACCTTC.